This passage covers 30 T cell receptor beta chains from one sample sequenced in a study of cytomegalovirus exposure and HLA in healthy donors. PCR amplification relied on 60 Vbeta primers (plus 13 Jbeta primers). Some clones are missing from TCRdb's copy, which holds only in-frame ones; the method was immunoSEQ multiplex PCR. The repertoire holds 90,000 to 140,000 clones, with 69% as singletons. The sample was PBMCs. Receptors originate from a man in his thirties or forties in good health and CMV-seronegative.

The V and J genes are TRBV12-5 and TRBJ1-5; 7 nucleotides match TRBD1. CDR1 is LGHNT, CDR2 FRNRAP, per germline. The CDR3 runs 16 residues. Germline trimming cut 1 base from V and 8 bases from J; bases unmatched to any gene: 11. This CDR3 is CASGLATTGFIEPQHF. The CDR3 DNA sequence: TGTGCTAGTGGTTTGGCTACGACAGGGTTTATTGAGCCCCAGCATTTT.

J is TRBJ2-7 and V is TRBV14, with a weak D call TRBD2 (6 bases). The CDR3 loop spans 14 amino acids. Trimming pared 1 base from V and 0 bases from J, leaving 7 bases between. CDR1 is SGHDN and CDR2 is FVKESK in the germline V gene. The CDR3 sequence: CASSQGGASYEQYF. Here the CDR3 DNA reads TGTGCCAGCAGCCAAGGCGGGGCCTCCTACGAGCAGTACTTC.

Only a few counts were recorded for this clone. V usage is TRBV2 and J usage is TRBJ2-2, with D possibly TRBD2 on 5 matching bases. Trimming took 7 bases from V and 1 from J, leaving 10 bases between them. Germline CDR1 and CDR2: SNHLY and FYNNEI. The CDR3 is 14 residues long. The CDR3 DNA sequence: TGTGCCAGCACTTTCGGAGGGAACACCGGGGAGCTGTTTTTT. It yields the protein CASTFGGNTGELFF.

This sequence joins TRBV7-3 and TRBJ2-5; the match to TRBD2 covers 7 bases. Germline V gene lookup returns CDR1 SGHTA and CDR2 FQGTGA. With V trimmed by 5 bases and J by 4 bases, 7 bases remained unmatched. There are 14 residues in the CDR3. The CDR3 nucleotides are TGTGCCAGCAGCCCCGGAGCGGGACTAGAGACCCAGTACTTC. It yields the protein CASSPGAGLETQYF.

The sample holds one count of this clone. The chain combines TRBV5-1 with TRBJ1-3; TRBD1 aligns across 8 bases. The CDR3 is 15 residues long. The ends lost 3 bases at V and 0 bases at J; junction bases unmatched: 2. Germline V gene data show CDR1 as SGHRS and CDR2 as YFSETQ. CDR3 region: CASSSGTGSGNTIYF. As DNA, the CDR3 is TGCGCCAGCAGCTCTGGGACAGGCTCTGGAAACACCATATATTTT.

The V and J genes are TRBV11-2 and TRBJ1-2, with D unclear. Germline V gene sequence: CDR1 SGHAT, CDR2 FQNNGV. V shed 3 bases and J shed 4 bases, with 9 bases lying between them. The CDR3 spans 13 residues. CDR3: CASSFAGIYGYTF. The CDR3 nucleotides read TGTGCCAGCAGCTTTGCGGGGATCTATGGCTACACCTTC. The full variable domain, in which reference TRBV11-2 and TRBJ1-2 provide the parts outside the CDR3, is EAGVAQSPRYKIIEKRQSVAFWCNPISGHATLYWYQQILGQGPKLLIQFQNNGVVDDSQLPKDRFSAERLKGVDSTLKIQPAKLEDSAVYLCASSFAGIYGYTFGSGTRLTVV.

V gene TRBV7-2 combines with J gene TRBJ2-6; 7 bases map to TRBD2. The CDR3 consists of 19 residues. Germline CDR1 and CDR2: SGHTA and FQGNSA. The J segment lost 0 bases and the V segment lost 5 bases, leaving 13 bases of the junction unmatched. The CDR3 protein is CASSPWGRARLSGANVLTF. CDR3 nucleotide sequence: TGTGCCAGCAGCCCTTGGGGGAGGGCCCGCCTCTCTGGGGCCAACGTCCTGACTTTC.

The J gene is TRBJ2-1, the V gene TRBV27, with D possibly being TRBD2 (6 bases). Trimming removed 5 bases at V and 1 base at J, with 9 bases between. CDR3 length: 14 amino acids. The V gene's germline CDR1 is MNHEY and CDR2 SMNVEV (reference sequence). The DNA for the CDR3 is TGTGCCAGCAGTAGCGCGGGATCCTACAATGAGCAGTTCTTC. Translated: CASSSAGSYNEQFF.

There are a few counts of this clone. The J gene is TRBJ2-2, the V gene TRBV10-3, with TRBD2 as a possible D gene (5 bases). Per the germline V gene, CDR1 is ENHRY and CDR2 is SYGVKD. V was cut by 3 bases and J by 4 bases, with 9 bases left in between. This CDR3 contains 14 residues. The CDR3 here is CAISDNAGTGELFF. CDR3 nucleotides: TGTGCCATCAGTGATAACGCGGGCACCGGGGAGCTGTTTTTT.

The chain links TRBV7-2 to TRBJ2-7, with D possibly TRBD1 on 5 matching bases. The germline gives CDR1 SGHTA, CDR2 FQGNSA. This CDR3 contains 14 residues. V was cut by 0 bases and J by 2 bases, with 8 bases left in between. Written as DNA, the CDR3 is TGTGCCAGCAGCTTAGCGGCAGGGCCCTACGAGCAGTACTTC. Protein product: CASSLAAGPYEQYF.

V is TRBV11-2 and J is TRBJ1-2; the D gene is possibly TRBD1 (5 bases). The CDR3 runs 15 residues. V gave up 5 bases and J gave up 4 bases, with 17 bases separating them. CDR1 and CDR2 from the germline V gene are SGHAT and FQNNGV. This CDR3 reads CASSLDPGGGYGYTF. The DNA of the CDR3 is TGTGCCAGCAGCCTCGACCCCGGGGGTGGCTATGGCTACACCTTC.

The chain uses TRBV18 and TRBJ2-7, with 9 bases identical to TRBD1. The CDR3 is made up of 17 amino acids. After removal of 0 bases from V and 3 bases from J, the junction contained 9 bases not matched to a gene. Germline CDR1 reads KGHSH; CDR2 reads LQKENI. The CDR3 DNA is TGTGCCAGCTCACCACCGAGGTTCGGACAGGGGAGCTACGAGCAGTACTTC. It codes for CASSPPRFGQGSYEQYF. Based on the CDR3 plus reference TRBV18 and TRBJ2-7, the full variable domain is NAGVMQNPRHLVRRRGQEARLRCSPMKGHSHVYWYRQLPEEGLKFMVYLQKENIIDESGMPKERFSAEFPKEGPSILRIQQVVRGDSAAYFCASSPPRFGQGSYEQYFGPGTRLTVT.

This clone was observed once. This rearrangement joins TRBV30 to TRBJ2-5, with a weak D call TRBD2 (5 bases). Trimming left V 8 bases short and J 0 bases short, with 10 bases between. Germline V gene data show CDR1 as GTSNPN and CDR2 as SVGIG (reference sequence). The CDR3 has 12 amino acids. CDR3 loop: CALTGYQETQYF. CDR3 DNA sequence: TGTGCCCTCACGGGGTACCAAGAGACCCAGTACTTC.

The table lists this clone with a few counts. CDR3 in DNA: TGTGCCAGCAGCGCGCTAGCGGGCGGAAGCACAGATACGCAGTATTTT. It codes for CASSALAGGSTDTQYF. The rearrangement joins TRBV9 to TRBJ2-3, with 8 positions matching TRBD2. The CDR3 is 16 residues long. V shed 3 bases and J 0 bases; nucleotides not matched to a gene: 6. Germline V lookup: CDR1 SGDLS, CDR2 YYNGEE.

The chain uses TRBV4-2 and TRBJ2-7, with 7 nucleotides matching TRBD1. Trimming took 4 bases from V and 11 from J; bases not matched to a gene: 11. The CDR3 totals 13 residues. Per germline, CDR1 LGHNA and CDR2 YNFKEQ. The CDR3 here is CASSPTGQERKYF. The CDR3 DNA sequence: TGTGCCAGCAGCCCAACCGGACAGGAAAGGAAGTACTTC.

V is TRBV5-6 and J is TRBJ2-7, with TRBD1 matching over 9 bases. Trimming took 0 bases from V and 3 from J; bases not matched to a gene: 7. The CDR3 extends over 16 amino acids. Germline-derived CDR1 and CDR2 are SGHDT and YYEEEE. The CDR3 region is CASSLEGQGKGYEQYF. CDR3 nucleotide sequence: TGTGCCAGCAGCTTGGAAGGACAGGGGAAGGGCTACGAGCAGTACTTC.

The CDR3 spells CASSSLVGGVSYEQYF. In nucleotides, the CDR3 is TGCGCCAGCAGCTCACTAGTTGGGGGCGTTTCCTACGAGCAGTACTTC. The chain combines TRBV5-1 with TRBJ2-7, with D tentatively TRBD1 (6 bases). Germline V gene data show CDR1 as SGHRS and CDR2 as YFSETQ. Trimming removed 3 bases from V and 1 base from J, with 17 bases in between. The CDR3 loop spans 16 amino acids.

V gene TRBV6-5 combines with J gene TRBJ2-1; 8 positions match TRBD1. This CDR3 has 13 amino acids. CDR1 is MNHEY and CDR2 is SVGAGI in the germline V gene. J lost 5 bases, V lost 5 bases, and 2 bases had no gene match. This chain's CDR3 is CASSGTGNNEQFF. In nucleotides, the CDR3 is TGTGCCAGCAGTGGGACAGGTAACAATGAGCAGTTCTTC.

The chain has TRBV18 and TRBJ1-1; no definite D call. Germline V gives CDR1 KGHSH, CDR2 LQKENI. The CDR3 length is 14 residues. The germline V and J ends were trimmed by 2 bases and 1 base, with 8 bases remaining between them. The CDR3 DNA reads as TGTGCCAGCTCACCAACACACGAGAACACTGAAGCTTTCTTT. Encoded protein: CASSPTHENTEAFF.

This clone was seen once. The chain has TRBV18 and TRBJ2-3; 15 positions match TRBD2. Germline-derived CDR1 and CDR2 are KGHSH and LQKENI. V was pared by 1 base and J by 2 bases, with 10 bases of the junction left unmatched. There are 20 residues in the CDR3. The CDR3 nucleotides are TGTGCCAGCTCACCACTTGGACTAGCGGGAGGGCCCTCGGACACAGATACGCAGTATTTT. This encodes CASSPLGLAGGPSDTDTQYF.

The chain is built from TRBV11-2 and TRBJ2-7; 7 bases agree with TRBD1. This CDR3 comprises 15 residues. Looked up from germline, CDR1 is SGHAT and CDR2 is FQNNGV. With V trimmed by 1 base and J by 2 bases, 5 bases remained unmatched. The CDR3 nucleotides read TGTGCCAGCAGCTTAGGGGCAGGGACAGCCTACGAGCAGTACTTC. Translated: CASSLGAGTAYEQYF.

The chain employs TRBV19 and TRBJ1-2, with 8 bases fitting TRBD1. This CDR3 is 15 amino acids long. Trimming at V came to 7 bases and at J to 6 bases, leaving 13 bases not matched to a gene. Per germline, CDR1 LNHDA and CDR2 SQIVND (reference sequence). This CDR3 reads CASTRGPTGEDGYTF. The CDR3, as DNA: TGTGCCAGTACCCGAGGCCCGACAGGGGAAGATGGCTACACCTTC. Full variable domain (remainder filled in from reference TRBV19 and TRBJ1-2): DGGITQSPKYLFRKEGQNVTLSCEQNLNHDAMYWYRQDPGQGLRLIYYSQIVNDFQKGDIAEGYSVSREKKESFPLTVTSAQKNPTAFYLCASTRGPTGEDGYTFGSGTRLTVV.

The chain uses TRBV9 and TRBJ2-7; 12 positions agree with TRBD2. Trimming cost V 4 bases and J 7 bases; bases outside gene matches: 9. The CDR3 loop spans 15 amino acids. CDR1 and CDR2 (germline): SGDLS, YYNGEE. CDR3 amino acids: CASSPRPGLAGEQYF. As DNA, the CDR3 is TGTGCCAGCAGCCCTCGACCGGGACTAGCGGGTGAGCAGTACTTC.

The chain links TRBV30 to TRBJ1-3, with D unresolved. CDR1 GTSNPN and CDR2 SVGIG come from the germline V gene (reference sequence). The CDR3 is made up of 14 amino acids. The V and J ends lost 1 base and 3 bases respectively, with 10 bases between them. CDR3 region: CAWSAGRVGNTIYF. The CDR3 DNA reads TGTGCCTGGAGTGCGGGGAGGGTTGGAAACACCATATATTTT.

The gene calls are TRBV29-1 and TRBJ1-1; 8 bases agree with TRBD1. The V and J ends lost 1 base and 0 bases, in that order; junction bases with no gene match: 4. CDR3 length: 15 residues. Germline V gene lookup returns CDR1 SQVTM and CDR2 ANQGSEA. As DNA, the CDR3 is TGCAGCGTTGAAGTACAGGGGGGGTTGAACACTGAAGCTTTCTTT. Amino acid sequence: CSVEVQGGLNTEAFF. Full variable domain (rest looked up from reference TRBV29-1 and TRBJ1-1): SAVISQKPSRDICQRGTSLTIQCQVDSQVTMMFWYRQQPGQSLTLIATANQGSEATYESGFVIDKFPISRPNLTFSTLTVSNMSPEDSSIYLCSVEVQGGLNTEAFFGQGTRLTVV.

The chain has TRBV7-9 and TRBJ2-1; D may be TRBD2 (5 bases). The length of the CDR3 is 14 residues. Germline values: CDR1 SEHNR, CDR2 FQNEAQ (reference sequence). V was trimmed by 3 bases and J by 3 bases, leaving 9 bases between them. The CDR3 DNA reads TGTGCCAGCAGCTTCAGCGGAGTCTACAATGAGCAGTTCTTC. Amino acids: CASSFSGVYNEQFF.

The V and J genes are TRBV7-2 and TRBJ2-3; 14 nucleotides match TRBD2. The CDR3 sequence is 17 residues long. V was pared by 5 bases and J by 5 bases, with 9 bases of the junction left unmatched. From germline, CDR1 is SGHTA and CDR2 FQGNSA. CDR3 region: CASSPVVGTSGRDTQYF. DNA of the CDR3: TGTGCCAGCAGCCCAGTAGTAGGGACTAGCGGGAGAGATACGCAGTATTTT.

CDR3 amino acids: CASSWANTEAFF. In DNA form, the CDR3 reads TGTGCCAGCAGTTGGGCAAACACTGAAGCTTTCTTT. The chain is built from TRBV28 and TRBJ1-1, with unresolved D. Trimming left V 4 bases short and J 2 bases short, with 5 bases between. The CDR3 runs to 12 residues. Germline assignment: CDR1 MDHEN and CDR2 SYDVKM.

The CDR3 region has the DNA TGTGCCAGCAGCACTCATCCCGGGACTACAGACAATGAGCAGTTCTTC. Amino acid sequence: CASSTHPGTTDNEQFF. This rearrangement joins TRBV7-9 to TRBJ2-1; 7 bases are a match to TRBD2. Trimming cost V 5 bases and J 5 bases; bases outside gene matches: 12. Looked up from germline, CDR1 is SEHNR and CDR2 is FQNEAQ (reference sequence). The CDR3 runs to 16 residues.

This chain connects TRBV18 to TRBJ1-3; D remains ambiguous. CDR1 is KGHSH, CDR2 LQKENI, per germline. The CDR3 is 16 residues long. The ends were cut back, 3 bases at V and 4 bases at J, with 16 bases in the middle. The CDR3 nucleotides are TGTGCCAGCTCACCGGGCGGGTTGACGCCCGGAAACACCATATATTTT. Amino acid sequence: CASSPGGLTPGNTIYF. The full variable domain, in which reference TRBV18 and TRBJ1-3 provide the parts outside the CDR3, is NAGVMQNPRHLVRRRGQEARLRCSPMKGHSHVYWYRQLPEEGLKFMVYLQKENIIDESGMPKERFSAEFPKEGPSILRIQQVVRGDSAAYFCASSPGGLTPGNTIYFGEGSWLTVV.